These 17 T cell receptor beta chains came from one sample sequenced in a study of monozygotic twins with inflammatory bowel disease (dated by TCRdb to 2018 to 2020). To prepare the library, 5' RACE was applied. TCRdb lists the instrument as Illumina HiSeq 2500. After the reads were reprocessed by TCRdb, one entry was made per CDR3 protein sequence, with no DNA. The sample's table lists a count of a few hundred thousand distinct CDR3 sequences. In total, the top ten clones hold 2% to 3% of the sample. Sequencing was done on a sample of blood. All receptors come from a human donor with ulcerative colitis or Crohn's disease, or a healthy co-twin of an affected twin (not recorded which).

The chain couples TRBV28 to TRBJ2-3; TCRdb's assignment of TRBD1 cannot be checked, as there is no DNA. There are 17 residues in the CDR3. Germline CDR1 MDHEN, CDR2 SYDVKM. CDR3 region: CASSPTPGQGHTDTQYF.

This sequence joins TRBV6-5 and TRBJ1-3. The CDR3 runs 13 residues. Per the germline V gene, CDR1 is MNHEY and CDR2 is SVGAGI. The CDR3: CASRRGSGNTIYF.

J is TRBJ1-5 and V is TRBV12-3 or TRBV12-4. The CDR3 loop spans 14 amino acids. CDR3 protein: CASSGLYSNQPQHF.

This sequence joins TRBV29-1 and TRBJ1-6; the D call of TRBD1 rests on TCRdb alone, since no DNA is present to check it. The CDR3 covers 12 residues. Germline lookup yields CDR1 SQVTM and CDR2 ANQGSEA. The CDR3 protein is CSVYTGNSPLHF.

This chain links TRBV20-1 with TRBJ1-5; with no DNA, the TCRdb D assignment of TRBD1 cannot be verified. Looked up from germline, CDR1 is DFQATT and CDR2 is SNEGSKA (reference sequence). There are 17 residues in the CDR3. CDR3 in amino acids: CSARGDSRGDGNQPQHF.

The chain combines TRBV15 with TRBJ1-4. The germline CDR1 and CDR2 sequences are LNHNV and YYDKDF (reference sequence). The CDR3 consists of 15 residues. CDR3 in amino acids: CATSLLALGVEKLFF. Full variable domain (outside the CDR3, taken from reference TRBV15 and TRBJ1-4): DAMVIQNPRYQVTQFGKPVTLSCSQTLNHNVMYWYQQKSSQAPKLLFHYYDKDFNNEADTPDNFQSRRPNTSFCFLDIRSPGLGDTAMYLCATSLLALGVEKLFFGSGTQLSVL.

The CDR3 reads CASSTGYPFSYEQYF. This chain joins TRBV19 and TRBJ2-7; the D call of TRBD1 rests on TCRdb alone, since no DNA is present to check it. Per germline, CDR1 LNHDA and CDR2 SQIVND (reference sequence). This CDR3 spans 15 amino acids.

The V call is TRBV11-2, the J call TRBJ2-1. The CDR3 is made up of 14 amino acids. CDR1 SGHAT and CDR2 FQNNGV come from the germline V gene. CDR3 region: CASSLEGLNHKQFF.

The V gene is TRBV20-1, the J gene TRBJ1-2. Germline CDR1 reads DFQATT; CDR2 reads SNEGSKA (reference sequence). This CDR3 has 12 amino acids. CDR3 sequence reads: CSARGTDYGYTF.

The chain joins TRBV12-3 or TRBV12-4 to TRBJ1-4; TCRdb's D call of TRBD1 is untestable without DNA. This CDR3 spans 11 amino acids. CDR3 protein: CASSGTEKLFF.

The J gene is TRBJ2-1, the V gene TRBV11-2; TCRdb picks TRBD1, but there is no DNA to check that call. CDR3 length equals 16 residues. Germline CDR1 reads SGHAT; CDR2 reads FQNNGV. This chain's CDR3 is CASSLVGTGGYNEQFF.

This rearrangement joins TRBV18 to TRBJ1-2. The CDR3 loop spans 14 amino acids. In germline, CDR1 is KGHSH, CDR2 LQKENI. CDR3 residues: CASSPGAESYGYTF. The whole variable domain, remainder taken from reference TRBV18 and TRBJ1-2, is NAGVMQNPRHLVRRRGQEARLRCSPMKGHSHVYWYRQLPEEGLKFMVYLQKENIIDESGMPKERFSAEFPKEGPSILRIQQVVRGDSAAYFCASSPGAESYGYTFGSGTRLTVV.

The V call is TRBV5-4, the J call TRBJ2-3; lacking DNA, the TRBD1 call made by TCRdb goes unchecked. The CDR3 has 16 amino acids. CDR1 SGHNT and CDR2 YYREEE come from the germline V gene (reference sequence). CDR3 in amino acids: CASSLGGTGGSLTQYF.

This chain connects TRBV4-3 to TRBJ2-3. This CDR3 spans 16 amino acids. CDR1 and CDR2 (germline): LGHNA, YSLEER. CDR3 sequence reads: CASSQEFSLSTDTQYF.

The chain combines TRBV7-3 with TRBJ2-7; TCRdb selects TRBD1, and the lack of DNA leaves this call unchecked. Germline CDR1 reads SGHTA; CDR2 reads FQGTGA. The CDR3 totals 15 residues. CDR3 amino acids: CASSQGQGITYEQYF. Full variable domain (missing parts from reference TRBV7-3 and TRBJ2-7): GAGVSQTPSNKVTEKGKYVELRCDPISGHTALYWYRQSLGQGPEFLIYFQGTGAADDSGLPNDRFFAVRPEGSVSTLKIQRTERGDSAVYLCASSQGQGITYEQYFGPGTRLTVT.

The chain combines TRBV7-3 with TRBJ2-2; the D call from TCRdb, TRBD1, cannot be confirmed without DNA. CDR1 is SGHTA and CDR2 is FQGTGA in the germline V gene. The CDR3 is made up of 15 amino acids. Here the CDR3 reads CASSSAQGAVGELFF.

CDR3 sequence reads: CASSLARGVVNEQFF. The chain combines TRBV7-2 with TRBJ2-1. CDR1 SGHTA and CDR2 FQGNSA come from the germline V gene. This CDR3 has 15 amino acids. Based on the CDR3 plus reference TRBV7-2 and TRBJ2-1, the full variable domain is GAGVSQSPSNKVTEKGKDVELRCDPISGHTALYWYRQSLGQGLEFLIYFQGNSAPDKSGLPSDRFSAERTGGSVSTLTIQRTQQEDSAVYLCASSLARGVVNEQFFGPGTRLTVL.